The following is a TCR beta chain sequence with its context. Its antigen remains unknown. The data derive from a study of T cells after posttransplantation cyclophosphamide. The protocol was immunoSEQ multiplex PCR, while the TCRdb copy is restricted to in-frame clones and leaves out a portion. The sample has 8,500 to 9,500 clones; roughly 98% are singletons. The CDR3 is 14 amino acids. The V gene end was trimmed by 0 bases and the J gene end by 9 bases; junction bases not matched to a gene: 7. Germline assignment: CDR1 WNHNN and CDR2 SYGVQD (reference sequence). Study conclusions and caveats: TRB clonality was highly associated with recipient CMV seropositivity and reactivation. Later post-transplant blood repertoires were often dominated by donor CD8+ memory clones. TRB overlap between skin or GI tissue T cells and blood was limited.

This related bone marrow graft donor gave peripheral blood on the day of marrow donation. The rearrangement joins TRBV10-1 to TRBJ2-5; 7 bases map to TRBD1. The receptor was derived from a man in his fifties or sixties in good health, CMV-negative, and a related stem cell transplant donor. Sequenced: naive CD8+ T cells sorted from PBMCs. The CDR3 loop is CASSESDGQGAQYF. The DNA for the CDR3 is TGCGCCAGCAGTGAGTCCGACGGCCAGGGGGCCCAGTACTTC.